A single sample is the source of the 20 T cell receptor beta chains below, sequenced in a study of CD8 T cells in Susac syndrome. RNA, at about 0.5 to 1 ug, was reverse transcribed with random hexamers. TCRdb itself ran the immunoSEQ multiplex PCR reads through MiXCR, one entry per CDR3 protein. The profile shows 100,000 to 150,000 distinct CDR3 sequences, 85% to 95% of them singletons. The source material was CD8+ T cells from PBMCs. These receptors came from a human donor with multiple sclerosis.

V and J are TRBV12-3 or TRBV12-4 and TRBJ2-1; weak D call: TRBD2 (6 bases). V was pared by 5 bases and J by 4 bases, with 9 bases between. The length of the CDR3 is 13 residues. CDR3 sequence: CASSISGYNEQFF. Here the CDR3 DNA reads TGTGCCAGCAGTATCAGCGGGTACAATGAGCAGTTCTTC.

CDR3: CSAGTDGYTF. For the CDR3, the DNA is TGCAGCGCCGGGACAGATGGCTACACCTTC. The rearrangement joins TRBV29-1 to TRBJ1-2; 7 bases fit TRBD1. The trim removed 7 bases at V and 6 bases at J, leaving 2 bases unmatched. The V gene's germline CDR1 is SQVTM and CDR2 ANQGSEA. There are 10 residues in the CDR3. Using reference TRBV29-1 and TRBJ1-2 for the parts outside the CDR3, the full variable domain is SAVISQKPSRDICQRGTSLTIQCQVDSQVTMMFWYRQQPGQSLTLIATANQGSEATYESGFVIDKFPISRPNLTFSTLTVSNMSPEDSSIYLCSAGTDGYTFGSGTRLTVV.

This CDR3 reads CTSSQVYRRPMVF. The CDR3 DNA sequence: TGCACCAGCAGCCAAGTGTACCGGCGCCCCATGGTCTTC. V and J are TRBV1 and TRBJ2-1; TRBD1 was called by the table and not checked on the DNA. TRBV1 is recorded as a pseudogene. The CDR3 loop spans 13 amino acids.

This chain uses TRBV2 with TRBJ2-1; D gene unclear. The V end was cut by 1 base, the J end by 4 bases, with 8 bases between. CDR1 and CDR2 (germline): SNHLY, FYNNEI. The CDR3 is made up of 14 amino acids. The CDR3 bases are TGTGCCAGCAGTGAAGAGACTGGGTACAATGAGCAGTTCTTC. This codes for CASSEETGYNEQFF.

V is TRBV20-1 and J is TRBJ2-7; D is unresolved. The V end lost 6 bases, the J end lost 3 bases, and 18 bases lay between the germline ends. The CDR3 is made up of 14 amino acids. The germline gives CDR1 DFQATT, CDR2 SNEGSKA (reference sequence). This chain's CDR3 is CSALDLVGGYEQYV. The CDR3 region has the DNA TGCAGTGCCCTAGATCTGGTTGGCGGCTACGAGCAGTACGTC.

The chain links TRBV29-1 to TRBJ2-2; 8 nucleotides align to TRBD1. CDR1 is SQVTM and CDR2 is ANQGSEA in the germline V gene. The CDR3 spans 13 residues. After removal of 7 bases from V and 6 bases from J, the junction contained 7 bases not matched to a gene. CDR3 residues: CSGRQGASGELFF. In DNA, the CDR3 is TGCAGCGGCCGGCAGGGGGCGTCCGGGGAGCTGTTTTTT.

The chain has TRBV7-9 and TRBJ1-4, with 7 bases identical to TRBD1. The CDR3 sequence is 18 residues long. CDR1 is SEHNR and CDR2 is FQNEAQ in the germline V gene (reference sequence). V lost 1 base and J lost 3; bases outside the gene matches: 11. DNA of the CDR3: TGTGCCAGCAGCTTAGTTCCGGGACAGTTAGTCCCTAATGAAAAACTGTTTTTT. The encoded protein is CASSLVPGQLVPNEKLFF.

About this clonotype: An end of the junction differs from the germline gene, which may be a read error. The rearrangement uses TRBV6-1 and TRBJ1-4, with D perhaps matching TRBD1 (5 bases). The CDR3 sequence is 17 residues long. Germline loops: CDR1 MNHNS, CDR2 SASEGT. The CDR3 region has the DNA TGTGCCAGCAGCGAAGCCGGGACCGGAGCAACTAATGAAAAACTGTTTTTT. Amino acid sequence: CASSEAGTGATNEKLFF.

The rearrangement joins TRBV30 to TRBJ1-1; 10 bases line up with TRBD1. The CDR3 length is 15 residues. Germline values: CDR1 GTSNPN, CDR2 SVGIG (reference sequence). With V trimmed by 3 bases and J by 3 bases, 7 bases remained unmatched. CDR3 sequence (DNA): TGTGCCTGGAGCGCCCTGGACAGGGGGGACACTGAAGCTTTCTTT. Protein sequence: CAWSALDRGDTEAFF.

V gene TRBV14 combines with J gene TRBJ2-1; D is unresolved. The CDR3 runs to 12 residues. Per germline, CDR1 SGHDN and CDR2 FVKESK. Trimming shortened V by 1 base and J by 5 bases, and 3 bases separated the two germline ends. The CDR3 DNA follows: TGTGCCAGCAGCCAAGTAGACAATGAGCAGTTCTTC. Encoded protein: CASSQVDNEQFF.

In this sample, this clonotype turned up once. The chain employs TRBV10-2 and TRBJ1-2; D perhaps matches TRBD1 (5 bases). The CDR3 consists of 11 residues. Trimming took off 10 bases at V and 6 bases at J, with 12 bases between the two ends. CDR1 is WSHSY, CDR2 SAAADI, per germline. CDR3 amino acids: CATRDDDGYTF. In nucleotides, the CDR3 is TGCGCCACCCGGGACGATGATGGCTACACCTTC.

The chain has TRBV29-1 and TRBJ2-5, with TRBD2 identical over 8 bases. With V trimmed by 3 bases and J by 2 bases, 8 bases remained unmatched. Germline V gene sequence: CDR1 SQVTM, CDR2 ANQGSEA. The CDR3 totals 15 residues. CDR3 nucleotides: TGCAGCGTTGAGTGGGATAGCGGGGCTCAAGAGACCCAGTACTTC. Translation: CSVEWDSGAQETQYF.

The chain is built from TRBV9 and TRBJ1-1; tentatively, D is TRBD1 (5 bases). The CDR3 spans 16 residues. Trimming pared 4 bases from V and 0 bases from J, leaving 16 bases between. Germline values: CDR1 SGDLS, CDR2 YYNGEE. CDR3 amino acids: CASSPRTDSVNTEAFF. CDR3 nucleotide sequence: TGTGCCAGCAGCCCCCGAACCGACAGCGTGAACACTGAAGCTTTCTTT.

V gene TRBV4-1 combines with J gene TRBJ1-1, with D possibly being TRBD1 (5 bases). V lost 3 bases and J lost 4, with 15 bases in between. The length of the CDR3 is 15 residues. Per the germline V gene, CDR1 is MGHRA and CDR2 is YSYEKL. The CDR3 reads CASSHIIGEGTEAFF. In nucleotides, the CDR3 is TGCGCCAGCAGCCACATTATAGGGGAGGGCACTGAAGCTTTCTTT.

The chain uses TRBV4-1 and TRBJ2-5, with 7 bases lining up with TRBD1. Germline V CDR1 and CDR2: MGHRA, YSYEKL. V was clipped by 0 bases and J by 5 bases; unmatched bases: 9. This CDR3 has 16 amino acids. The CDR3, as DNA: TGCGCCAGCAGCCAAGATTGGCAGGGGGTATGCGAGACCCAGTACTTC. This encodes CASSQDWQGVCETQYF.

This rearrangement joins TRBV5-6 to TRBJ2-7; tentatively, D is TRBD1 (5 bases). The CDR3 covers 13 residues. V lost 2 bases to trimming and J lost 6 bases, with 12 bases between them. The germline V gene has CDR1 SGHDT and CDR2 YYEEEE. The CDR3 bases are TGTGCCAGCAGCTTAGGGGTTCGGGCCGAGCAGTACGTC. This translates into CASSLGVRAEQYV.

The CDR3 sequence is CASSTPGLAGGVFSNEQFF. CDR3 in DNA: TGTGCCAGCAGCACCCCGGGACTAGCGGGAGGTGTGTTTAGTAATGAGCAGTTCTTC. This chain uses TRBV7-8 with TRBJ2-1; TRBD2 aligns across 15 bases. CDR1 and CDR2 (germline): SGHVS, FQNEAQ. The trim removed 5 bases at V and 7 bases at J, leaving 15 bases unmatched. The CDR3 sequence is 19 residues long. Full variable domain (missing parts from reference TRBV7-8 and TRBJ2-1): GAGVSQSPRYKVAKRGQDVALRCDPISGHVSLFWYQQALGQGPEFLTYFQNEAQLDKSGLPSDRFFAERPEGSVSTLKIQRTQQEDSAVYLCASSTPGLAGGVFSNEQFFGPGTRLTVL.

This clonotype has just one count. In DNA, the CDR3 is TGTGCCAGCAGCTTAGATGGGGGAGTGGGGAATGAGCAGTTCTTC. Residues: CASSLDGGVGNEQFF. The chain links TRBV11-2 to TRBJ2-1; D is possibly TRBD1 or TRBD2 (5 bases each). Germline loops: CDR1 SGHAT, CDR2 FQNNGV. This CDR3 region has 15 residues. V was shortened by 0 bases and J by 7 bases, with 13 bases between the two germline ends.

The chain couples TRBV7-2 to TRBJ2-3; 10 bases match TRBD2. The CDR3 totals 16 residues. The V segment lost 3 bases and the J segment 1 base; nucleotides outside the gene matches: 4. From germline, CDR1 is SGHTA and CDR2 FQGNSA. The CDR3 DNA reads TGTGCCAGCAGCTTCCTCCTAGCGGGGGGCACAGATACGCAGTATTTT. It translates to CASSFLLAGGTDTQYF.

The chain is built from TRBV19 and TRBJ2-1; no definite D call. CDR1 LNHDA and CDR2 SQIVND come from the germline V gene (reference sequence). V shed 0 bases and J shed 7 bases, with 7 bases lying between them. This CDR3 is 13 amino acids long. This CDR3 is CASSIDGVNEQFF. CDR3 in DNA: TGTGCCAGTAGTATAGATGGGGTAAATGAGCAGTTCTTC.